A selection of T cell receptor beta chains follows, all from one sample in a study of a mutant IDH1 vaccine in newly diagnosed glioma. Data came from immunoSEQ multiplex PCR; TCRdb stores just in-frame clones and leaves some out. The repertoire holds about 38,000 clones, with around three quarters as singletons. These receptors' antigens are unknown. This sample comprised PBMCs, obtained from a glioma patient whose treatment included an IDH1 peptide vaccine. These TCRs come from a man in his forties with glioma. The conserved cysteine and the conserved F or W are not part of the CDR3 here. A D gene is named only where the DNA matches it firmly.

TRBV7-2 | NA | ASSRSPSDYRTDTQY
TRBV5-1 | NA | ASSFRGPGELF
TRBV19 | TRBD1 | ASQGQGRTEAF
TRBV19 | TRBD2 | ASSPLRFGGSSTDTQY
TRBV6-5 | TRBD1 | ASSYSKGAGDTQY
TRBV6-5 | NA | ASSPGYTEAF
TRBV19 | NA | ASSGGTLNTEAF
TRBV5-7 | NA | ASSLAGETGELF
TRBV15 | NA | ATSRANQPQH
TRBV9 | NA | ASTAGGTHGKLF
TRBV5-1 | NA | ASSLGHSNTEAF
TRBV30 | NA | AWSVGITGEKLF
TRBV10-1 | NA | ASSRGGGATGELF
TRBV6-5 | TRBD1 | ASSYGGTGSYEQY
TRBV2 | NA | ASTYQGGTEAF
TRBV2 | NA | ASSPQGRYEQY
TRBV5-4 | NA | ASQRGSNNEQY
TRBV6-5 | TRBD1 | ASRINRDRAYEQY
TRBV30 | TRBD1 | AWIPWGQGLGTNEKLF
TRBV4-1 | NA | ASSQGAIRSGANVLT
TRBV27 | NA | ASSLSTASGNTIY
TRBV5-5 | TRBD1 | ASSSQQGVKF
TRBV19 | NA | ASKWNSGNTIY
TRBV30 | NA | AWSAASNQPQH
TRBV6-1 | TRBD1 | ASSHRGGNTEAF
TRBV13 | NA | ASSLRVPPRGAATYEQY
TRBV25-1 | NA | ASRSGVTEAF
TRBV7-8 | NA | ASSSRGSETEAF
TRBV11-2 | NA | ASSSHTYNEQF
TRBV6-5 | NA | ASSYSRASNQPQH
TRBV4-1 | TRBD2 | ASSHMGLAGGRGPGELF
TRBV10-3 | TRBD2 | AISGGAGELF
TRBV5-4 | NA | ASSFIKETQY
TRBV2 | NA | ASKRGSNEKLF
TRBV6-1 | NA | ASSDGILSNQPQH
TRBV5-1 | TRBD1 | ASSSGQDEYGYT
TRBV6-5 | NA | ASSYSRRTDYEQY
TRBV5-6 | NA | ASSFEGTKNEKLF
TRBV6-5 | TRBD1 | ASSYAGTEVPYEQY
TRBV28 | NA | ASSSSNEQY
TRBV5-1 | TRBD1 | ASSRQGMNTDTQY